Listed below are T cell receptor beta chains from one sample, sequenced in a study of post-analysis software for immune sequencing data. TCRdb independently ran MiXCR on the PCR reads; one entry per CDR3 protein. The data contain hundreds of thousands of distinct CDR3 sequences, 59% of them singletons. Sequenced: blood. The receptors originated from a girl aged 2-9 years with multiple sclerosis. Each CDR3 is given with its conserved first and last residue. D genes are given only for firm matches. Some rows mark clone size as missing; the rest say once, few, many or name a class of expanded clone.

clone_size,d_call,j_call,v_call,cdr3_aa,cdr3_nt
once,TRBD2,TRBJ2-2,TRBV27,CASSPYLSGELPRELFF,TGTGCCAGCAGTCCCTACCTAAGCGGGGAGCTCCCCCGGGAGCTGTTTTTT
many,NA,TRBJ2-3,TRBV29-1,CSVESGGDTQYF,TGCAGCGTTGAAAGTGGGGGCGATACGCAGTATTTT
NA,NA,TRBJ1-5,TRBV11-2,CASSPNGGSNQPQHF,TGTGCCAGCAGCCCCAACGGGGGGAGCAATCAGCCCCAGCATTTT
NA,NA,TRBJ1-6,TRBV5-1,CASSLAGLSSLHF,TGCGCCAGCAGCTTGGCGGGATTATCATCCCTCCACTTT
NA,TRBD1,TRBJ1-4,TRBV29-1,CSVVQGASEKLFF,TGCAGCGTAGTACAGGGGGCGAGTGAAAAACTGTTTTTT
few,NA,TRBJ2-1,TRBV29-1,CSGRQELNQFF,TGCAGCGGTAGACAGGAACTAAATCAGTTCTTC
NA,NA,TRBJ2-5,TRBV20-1,CSATTNQETQYF,TGCAGTGCTACGACAAACCAAGAGACCCAGTACTTC
NA,NA,TRBJ2-1,TRBV6-6,CASSLVVPPYNEQFF,TGTGCCAGCAGTTTGGTCGTCCCGCCTTACAATGAGCAGTTCTTC
NA,TRBD1,TRBJ2-3,TRBV11-1,CASSLSVLPLGSGQGVPDTQYF,TGTGCCAGCAGCTTAAGCGTACTCCCTTTGGGTTCGGGACAGGGTGTCCCAGATACGCAGTATTTT
NA,TRBD2,TRBJ2-5,TRBV13,CASSQTGLATQETQYF,TGTGCCAGCAGCCAAACCGGACTAGCGACCCAAGAGACCCAGTACTTC
few,NA,TRBJ1-1,TRBV4-2,CASSHIGDTEAFF,TGTGCCAGCAGCCATATCGGCGACACTGAAGCTTTCTTT
NA,NA,TRBJ2-7,TRBV20-1,CSARDDRLNGYEQYF,TGCAGTGCTAGAGATGACAGATTAAATGGGTACGAGCAGTACTTC
NA,TRBD1,TRBJ2-5,TRBV6-2/TRBV6-3,CASSATGRETQYF,TGTGCCAGCAGTGCGACAGGGAGAGAGACCCAGTACTTC
NA,NA,TRBJ2-3,TRBV12-3/TRBV12-4,CASKGLDTQYF,TGTGCCAGCAAAGGGTTAGATACGCAGTATTTT
once,NA,TRBJ2-3,TRBV28,CASKDSGNGPTDTQYF,TGTGCCAGCAAGGACTCAGGGAACGGGCCGACAGATACGCAGTATTTT
NA,NA,TRBJ2-1,TRBV3-1,CASSPTKTGEQFF,TGTGCCAGCAGCCCCACTAAGACGGGAGAGCAGTTCTTC
NA,NA,TRBJ2-7,TRBV6-2/TRBV6-3,CASSYTEAREQYF,TGTGCCAGCAGTTACACGGAGGCACGGGAGCAGTACTTC
NA,TRBD2,TRBJ2-5,TRBV29-1,CSVRSSGETQYF,TGCAGCGTTCGGTCTAGCGGAGAGACCCAGTACTTC
NA,NA,TRBJ2-3,TRBV12-3/TRBV12-4,CASSYRDGTDTQYF,TGTGCCAGCAGCTACAGGGACGGCACAGATACGCAGTATTTT
NA,TRBD2,TRBJ2-3,TRBV27,CASSFIGLREGSTDTQYF,TGTGCCAGCAGTTTCATCGGACTGCGGGAGGGGAGCACAGATACGCAGTATTTT
NA,NA,TRBJ2-5,TRBV30,CATSPGSVRQETQYF,TGTGCCACCAGTCCGGGCAGCGTTCGCCAAGAGACCCAGTACTTC
once,TRBD2,TRBJ2-3,TRBV18,CASSPWTSGADTQYF,TGTGCCAGCTCACCGTGGACTAGCGGAGCAGATACGCAGTATTTT
few,TRBD2,TRBJ2-7,TRBV5-1,CASSLGTSGGSSYEQYF,TGCGCCAGCAGCTTGGGGACTAGCGGGGGGAGCTCCTACGAGCAGTACTTC
NA,TRBD2,TRBJ2-2,TRBV6-5,CASSYSWTSITGELFF,TGTGCCAGCAGTTACTCGTGGACTAGCATCACCGGGGAGCTGTTTTTT
NA,NA,TRBJ2-7,TRBV5-1,CASAPSRSDYEQYF,TGCGCCAGCGCCCCCTCGAGATCCGATTACGAGCAGTACTTC
few,NA,TRBJ2-7,TRBV7-8,CASSSVGETGATYEQYF,TGTGCCAGCAGTTCCGTAGGGGAGACGGGGGCGACGTACGAGCAGTACTTC
NA,TRBD1,TRBJ2-7,TRBV5-1,CASRIQQGEWYEQYF,TGCGCCAGCAGAATTCAACAGGGGGAATGGTACGAGCAGTACTTC
few,NA,TRBJ2-5,TRBV29-1,CSATPSRRGETQYF,TGCAGCGCCACCCCATCCCGCAGGGGAGAGACCCAGTACTTC
NA,NA,TRBJ2-7,TRBV18,CASSPQGPPPYEQYF,TGTGCCAGCTCACCACAGGGACCCCCTCCCTACGAGCAGTACTTC
NA,TRBD1,TRBJ1-2,TRBV5-1,CASSLEQGEVRGYTF,TGCGCCAGCAGCTTGGAACAGGGGGAGGTTCGGGGCTACACCTTC
few,NA,TRBJ2-1,TRBV29-1,CSVEDRADYEQFF,TGCAGCGTTGAAGATCGGGCAGACTATGAGCAGTTCTTC
NA,NA,TRBJ2-4,TRBV6-6,CASSYLGGQGAKNIQYF,TGTGCCAGCAGTTACTTAGGCGGGCAGGGGGCCAAAAACATTCAGTACTTC
NA,NA,TRBJ2-7,TRBV12-3/TRBV12-4,CASSLDYRGSGYEQYF,TGTGCCAGCAGTTTAGATTATCGGGGGAGTGGGTACGAGCAGTACTTC
NA,TRBD1,TRBJ2-7,TRBV6-1,CASTERDRLLSYEQYF,TGTGCCAGCACCGAAAGGGACAGACTACTCTCCTACGAGCAGTACTTC
NA,NA,TRBJ2-3,TRBV7-9,CASSLDTRVTDTQYF,TGTGCCAGCAGCTTAGATACCAGGGTCACAGATACGCAGTATTTT
NA,NA,TRBJ2-1,TRBV10-2,CASSEAANEQFF,TGCGCCAGCAGTGAGGCCGCCAATGAGCAGTTCTTC
NA,TRBD1,TRBJ1-1,TRBV5-1,CASSPPGTGTNTEAFF,TGCGCCAGCAGCCCTCCGGGGACAGGGACGAACACTGAAGCTTTCTTT
NA,NA,TRBJ2-5,TRBV29-1,CSVGEGGRETQYF,TGCAGCGTTGGGGAGGGGGGTAGGGAGACCCAGTACTTC
NA,TRBD1,TRBJ1-1,TRBV12-3/TRBV12-4,CASSPTDRGLTEAFF,TGTGCCAGCAGCCCCACCGACAGGGGGTTAACTGAAGCTTTCTTT
few,NA,TRBJ2-7,TRBV12-5,CASGSTPSYEQYF,TGTGCTAGTGGTTCGACTCCCTCCTACGAGCAGTACTTC
NA,TRBD2,TRBJ2-7,TRBV2,CASSITSGDLYEQYF,TGTGCCAGCAGTATAACTAGCGGTGATCTTTACGAGCAGTACTTC
NA,NA,TRBJ1-1,TRBV27,CASARLGEAFF,TGTGCCAGCGCCAGACTAGGCGAAGCTTTCTTT
NA,NA,TRBJ2-6,TRBV6-1,CASRAWRSSGANVLTF,TGTGCCAGCAGGGCTTGGCGGAGCTCTGGGGCCAACGTCCTGACTTTC
NA,NA,TRBJ2-5,TRBV7-9,CASSLGWQDKETQYF,TGTGCCAGCAGCTTAGGATGGCAGGACAAAGAGACCCAGTACTTC
many,TRBD2,TRBJ2-1,TRBV7-3,CASSLLAGGDNEQFF,TGTGCCAGCAGCTTGCTCGCGGGGGGGGACAATGAGCAGTTCTTC
NA,NA,TRBJ2-1,TRBV5-1,CASSFGQRYNEQFF,TGCGCCAGCAGCTTTGGACAGAGGTACAATGAGCAGTTCTTC
few,NA,TRBJ1-2,TRBV12-3/TRBV12-4,CASSLVPASKGYTF,TGTGCCAGCAGTTTAGTGCCGGCCTCTAAGGGCTACACCTTC
few,TRBD2,TRBJ2-5,TRBV7-2,CASSLGSGLETQYF,TGTGCCAGCAGCTTAGGTAGCGGGTTGGAGACCCAGTACTTC
NA,NA,TRBJ1-2,TRBV7-9,CASSPLAPDYGYTF,TGTGCCAGCAGCCCCCTAGCACCGGACTATGGCTACACCTTC
NA,NA,TRBJ2-3,TRBV7-2,CASSFQSGATDTQYF,TGTGCCAGCAGCTTCCAATCCGGGGCCACAGATACGCAGTATTTT
NA,NA,TRBJ2-6,TRBV6-6,CASSPDISGANVLTF,TGTGCCAGCAGCCCGGACATCTCTGGGGCCAACGTCCTGACTTTC
few,TRBD1,TRBJ1-2,TRBV7-2,CASSSRQGYNVGYGYTF,TGTGCCAGCAGCTCACGACAGGGCTATAATGTTGGATATGGCTACACCTTC